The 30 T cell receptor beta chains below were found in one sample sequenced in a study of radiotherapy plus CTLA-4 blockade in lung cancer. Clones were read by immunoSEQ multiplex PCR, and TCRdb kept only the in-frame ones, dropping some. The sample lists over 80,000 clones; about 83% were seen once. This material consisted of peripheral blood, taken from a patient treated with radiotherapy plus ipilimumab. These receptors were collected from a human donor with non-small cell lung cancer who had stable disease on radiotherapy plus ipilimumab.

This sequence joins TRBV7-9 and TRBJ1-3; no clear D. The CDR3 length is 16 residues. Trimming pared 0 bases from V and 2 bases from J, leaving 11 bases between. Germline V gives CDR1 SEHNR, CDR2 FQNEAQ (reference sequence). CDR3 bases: TGTGCCAGCAGCTTAGCGGAATGGACGGCTGGAAACACCATATATTTT. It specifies CASSLAEWTAGNTIYF.

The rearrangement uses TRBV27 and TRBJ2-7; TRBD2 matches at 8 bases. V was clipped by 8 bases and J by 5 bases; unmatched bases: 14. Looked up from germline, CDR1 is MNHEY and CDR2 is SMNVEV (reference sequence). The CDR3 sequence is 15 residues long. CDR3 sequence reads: CASGRGLAGLDEQYF. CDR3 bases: TGTGCCAGCGGTCGAGGGCTAGCGGGTTTAGACGAGCAGTACTTC.

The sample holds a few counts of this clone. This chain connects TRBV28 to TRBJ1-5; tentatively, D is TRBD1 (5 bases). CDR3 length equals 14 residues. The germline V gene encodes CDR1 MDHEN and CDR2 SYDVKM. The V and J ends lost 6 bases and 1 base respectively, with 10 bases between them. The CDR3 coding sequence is TGTGCCAGCAGGCAGGGTAAGAGCAATCAGCCCCAGCATTTT. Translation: CASRQGKSNQPQHF.

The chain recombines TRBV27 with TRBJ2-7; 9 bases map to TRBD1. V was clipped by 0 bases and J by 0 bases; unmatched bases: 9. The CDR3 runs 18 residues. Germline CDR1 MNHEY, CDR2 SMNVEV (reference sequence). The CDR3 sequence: CASSLSIGTGLSSYEQYF. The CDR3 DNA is TGTGCCAGCAGTTTATCAATCGGGACAGGGCTAAGCTCCTACGAGCAGTACTTC.

The CDR3 here is CASSQDGGYTF. CDR3 in DNA: TGTGCCAGCAGCCAAGATGGTGGCTACACCTTC. The chain uses TRBV4-2 and TRBJ1-2; the D is unclear. The CDR3 totals 11 residues. CDR1 and CDR2 from the germline V gene are LGHNA and YNFKEQ. The V and J ends lost 0 bases and 7 bases respectively, with 3 bases between them.

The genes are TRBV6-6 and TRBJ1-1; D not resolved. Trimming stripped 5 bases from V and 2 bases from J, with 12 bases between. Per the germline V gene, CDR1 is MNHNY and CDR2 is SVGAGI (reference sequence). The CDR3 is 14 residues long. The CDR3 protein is CASSKRQVNTEAFF. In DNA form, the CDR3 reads TGTGCCAGCAGTAAGCGACAAGTTAACACTGAAGCTTTCTTT.

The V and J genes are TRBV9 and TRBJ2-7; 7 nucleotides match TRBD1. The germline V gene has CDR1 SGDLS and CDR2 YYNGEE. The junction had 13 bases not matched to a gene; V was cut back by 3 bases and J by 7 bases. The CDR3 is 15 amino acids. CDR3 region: CASSAQHGAGGEQYF. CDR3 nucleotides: TGTGCCAGCAGCGCCCAGCATGGGGCAGGGGGAGAGCAGTACTTC.

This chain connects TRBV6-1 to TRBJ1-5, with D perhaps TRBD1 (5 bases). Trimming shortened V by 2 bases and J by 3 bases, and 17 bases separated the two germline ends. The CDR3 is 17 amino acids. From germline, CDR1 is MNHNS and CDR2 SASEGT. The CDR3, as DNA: TGTGCCAGCAGTGAATACCTGGGACTACAATCCAATCAGCCCCAGCATTTT. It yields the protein CASSEYLGLQSNQPQHF.

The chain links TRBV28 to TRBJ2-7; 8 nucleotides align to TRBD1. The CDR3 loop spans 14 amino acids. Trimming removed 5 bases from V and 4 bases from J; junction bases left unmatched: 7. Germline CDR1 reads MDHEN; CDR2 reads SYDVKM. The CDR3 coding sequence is TGTGCCAGCAGTCCAGGGGGCGCGTGGTACGAGCAGTACTTC. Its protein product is CASSPGGAWYEQYF.

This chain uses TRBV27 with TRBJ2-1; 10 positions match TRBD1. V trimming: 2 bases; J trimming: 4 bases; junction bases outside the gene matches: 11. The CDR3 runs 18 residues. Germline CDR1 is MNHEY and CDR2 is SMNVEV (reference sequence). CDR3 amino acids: CASSLRKPDRGGYNEQFF. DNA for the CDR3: TGTGCCAGCAGTTTACGGAAACCGGACAGGGGGGGGTACAATGAGCAGTTCTTC.

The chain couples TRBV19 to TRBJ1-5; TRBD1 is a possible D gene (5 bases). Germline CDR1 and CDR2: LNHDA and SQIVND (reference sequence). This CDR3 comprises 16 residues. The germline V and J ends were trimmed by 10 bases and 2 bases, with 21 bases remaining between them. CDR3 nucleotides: TGTGCCAATCCCGGAGGGGCAGCAGAAGGCAATCAGCCCCAGCATTTT. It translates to CANPGGAAEGNQPQHF.

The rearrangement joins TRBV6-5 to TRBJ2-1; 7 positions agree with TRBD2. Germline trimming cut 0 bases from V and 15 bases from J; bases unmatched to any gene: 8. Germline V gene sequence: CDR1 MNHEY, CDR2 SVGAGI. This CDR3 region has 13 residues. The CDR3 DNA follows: TGTGCCAGCAGTTACTCGACTCGGGAGGTTCCGTTCTTC. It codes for CASSYSTREVPFF.

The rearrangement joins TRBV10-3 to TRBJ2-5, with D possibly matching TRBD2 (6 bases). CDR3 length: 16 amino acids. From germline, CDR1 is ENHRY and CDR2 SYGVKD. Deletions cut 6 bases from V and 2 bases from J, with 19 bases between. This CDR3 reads CAISAGRGTEQETQYF. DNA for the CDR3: TGTGCCATCAGCGCCGGAAGAGGGACTGAACAAGAGACCCAGTACTTC.

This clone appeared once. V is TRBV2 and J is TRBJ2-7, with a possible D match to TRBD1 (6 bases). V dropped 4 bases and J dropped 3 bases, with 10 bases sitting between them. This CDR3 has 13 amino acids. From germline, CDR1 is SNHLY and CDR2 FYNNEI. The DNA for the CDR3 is TGTGCCAGCAGTGGTGACAGGAACTACGAGCAGTACTTC. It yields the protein CASSGDRNYEQYF. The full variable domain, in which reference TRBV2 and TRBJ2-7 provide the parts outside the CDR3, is EPEVTQTPSHQVTQMGQEVILRCVPISNHLYFYWYRQILGQKVEFLVSFYNNEISEKSEIFDDQFSVERPDGSNFTLKIRSTKLEDSAMYFCASSGDRNYEQYFGPGTRLTVT.

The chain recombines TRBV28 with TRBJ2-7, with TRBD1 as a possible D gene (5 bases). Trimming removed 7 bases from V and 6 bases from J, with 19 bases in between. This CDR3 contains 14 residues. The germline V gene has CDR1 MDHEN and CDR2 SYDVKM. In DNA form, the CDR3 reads TGTGCCAGCATCAAGGGGTGGGCATTGGGCGAGCAGTACTTC. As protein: CASIKGWALGEQYF.

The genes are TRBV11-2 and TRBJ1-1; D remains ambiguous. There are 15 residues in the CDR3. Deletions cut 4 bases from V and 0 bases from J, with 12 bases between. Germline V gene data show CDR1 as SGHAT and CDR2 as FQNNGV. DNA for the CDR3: TGTGCCAGCAGCTCCCGACTACGGGTGAACACTGAAGCTTTCTTT. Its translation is CASSSRLRVNTEAFF.

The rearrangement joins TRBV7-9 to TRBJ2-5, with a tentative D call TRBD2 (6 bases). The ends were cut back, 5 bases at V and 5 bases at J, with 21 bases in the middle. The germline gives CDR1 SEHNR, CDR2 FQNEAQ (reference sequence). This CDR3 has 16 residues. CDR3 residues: CASSPEAGYSSETQYF. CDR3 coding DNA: TGTGCCAGCAGCCCGGAAGCGGGCTACTCTTCGGAGACCCAGTACTTC.

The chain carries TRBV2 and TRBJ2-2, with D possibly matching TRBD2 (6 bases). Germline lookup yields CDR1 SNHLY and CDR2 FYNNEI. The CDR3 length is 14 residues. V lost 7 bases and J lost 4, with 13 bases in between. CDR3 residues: CASTLKEGTGELFF. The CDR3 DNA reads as TGTGCCAGCACCCTAAAGGAGGGCACCGGGGAGCTGTTTTTT.

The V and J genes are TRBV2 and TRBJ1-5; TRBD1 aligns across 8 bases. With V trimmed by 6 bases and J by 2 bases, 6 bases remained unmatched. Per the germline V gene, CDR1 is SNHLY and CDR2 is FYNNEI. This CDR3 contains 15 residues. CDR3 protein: CASRTDRVGNQPQHF. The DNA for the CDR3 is TGTGCCAGCAGGACGGACAGGGTAGGCAATCAGCCCCAGCATTTT.

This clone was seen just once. CDR3: CASSLGTSGETQYF. CDR3 nucleotide sequence: TGCGCCAGCAGCTTGGGAACTAGCGGAGAGACCCAGTACTTC. The chain combines TRBV5-1 with TRBJ2-5; 8 bases agree with TRBD2. With V trimmed by 0 bases and J by 4 bases, 2 bases remained unmatched. This CDR3 has 14 amino acids. Germline CDR1 SGHRS, CDR2 YFSETQ.

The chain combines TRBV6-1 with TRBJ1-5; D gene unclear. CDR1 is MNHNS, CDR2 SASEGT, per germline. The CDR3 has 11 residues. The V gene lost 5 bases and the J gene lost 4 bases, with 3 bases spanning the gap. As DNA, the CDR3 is TGTGCCAGCAGTCCGAATCAGCCCCAGCATTTT. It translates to CASSPNQPQHF.

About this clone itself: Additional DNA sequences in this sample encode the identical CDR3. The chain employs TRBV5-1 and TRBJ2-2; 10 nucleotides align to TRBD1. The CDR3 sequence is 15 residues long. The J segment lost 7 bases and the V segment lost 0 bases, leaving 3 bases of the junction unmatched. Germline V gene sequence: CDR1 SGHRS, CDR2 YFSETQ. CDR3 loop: CASSLEGQGIGELFF. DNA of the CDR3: TGCGCCAGCAGCTTGGAGGGACAGGGGATCGGGGAGCTGTTTTTT.

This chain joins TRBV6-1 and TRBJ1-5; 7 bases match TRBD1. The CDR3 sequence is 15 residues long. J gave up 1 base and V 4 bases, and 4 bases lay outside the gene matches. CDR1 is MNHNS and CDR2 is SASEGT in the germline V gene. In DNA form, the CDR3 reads TGTGCCAGCAGTGTCCGACAGGGAAGCAATCAGCCCCAGCATTTT. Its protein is CASSVRQGSNQPQHF.

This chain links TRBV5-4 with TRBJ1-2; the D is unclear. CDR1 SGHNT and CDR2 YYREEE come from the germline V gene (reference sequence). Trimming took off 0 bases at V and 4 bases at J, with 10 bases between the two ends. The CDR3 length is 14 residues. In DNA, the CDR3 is TGTGCCAGCAGCTTGGACCTTCTTACCTATGGCTACACCTTC. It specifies CASSLDLLTYGYTF. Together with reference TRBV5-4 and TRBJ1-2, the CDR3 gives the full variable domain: ETGVTQSPTHLIKTRGQQVTLRCSSQSGHNTVSWYQQALGQGPQFIFQYYREEENGRGNFPPRFSGLQFPNYSSELNVNALELDDSALYLCASSLDLLTYGYTFGSGTRLTVV.

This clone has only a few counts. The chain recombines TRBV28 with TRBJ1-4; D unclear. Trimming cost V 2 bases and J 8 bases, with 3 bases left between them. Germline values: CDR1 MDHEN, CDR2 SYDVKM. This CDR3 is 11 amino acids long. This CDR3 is CASSLTEKLFF. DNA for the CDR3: TGTGCCAGCAGTTTAACCGAAAAACTGTTTTTT.

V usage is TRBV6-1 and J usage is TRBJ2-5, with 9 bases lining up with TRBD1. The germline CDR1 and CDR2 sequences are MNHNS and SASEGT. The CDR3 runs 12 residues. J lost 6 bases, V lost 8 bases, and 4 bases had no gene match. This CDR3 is CASWTGVKTQYF. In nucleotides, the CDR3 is TGTGCCAGCTGGACAGGGGTGAAGACCCAGTACTTC.

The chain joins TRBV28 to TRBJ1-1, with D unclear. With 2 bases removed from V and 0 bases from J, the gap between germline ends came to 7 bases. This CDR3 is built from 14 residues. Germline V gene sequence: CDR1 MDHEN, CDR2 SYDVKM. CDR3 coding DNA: TGTGCCAGCAGTTTACCCCCAATGAACACTGAAGCTTTCTTT. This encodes CASSLPPMNTEAFF.

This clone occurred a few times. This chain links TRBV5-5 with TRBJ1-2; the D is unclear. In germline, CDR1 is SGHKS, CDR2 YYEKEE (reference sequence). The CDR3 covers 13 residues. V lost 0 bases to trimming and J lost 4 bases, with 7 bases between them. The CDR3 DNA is TGTGCCAGCAGCTTGGGGGGTGGCTATGGCTACACCTTC. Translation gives CASSLGGGYGYTF.

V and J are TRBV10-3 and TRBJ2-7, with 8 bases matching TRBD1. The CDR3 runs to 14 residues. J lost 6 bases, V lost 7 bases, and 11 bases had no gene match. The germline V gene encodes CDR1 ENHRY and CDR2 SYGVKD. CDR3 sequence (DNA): TGTGCCATCACTCAGACAGGGGAGCAAGGCGAGCAGTACTTC. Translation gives CAITQTGEQGEQYF.

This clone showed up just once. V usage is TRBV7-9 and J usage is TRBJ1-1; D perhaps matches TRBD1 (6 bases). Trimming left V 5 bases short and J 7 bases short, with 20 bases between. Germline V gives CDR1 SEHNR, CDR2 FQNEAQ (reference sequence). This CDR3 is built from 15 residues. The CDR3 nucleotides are TGTGCCAGCAGCCCAATCACCGGGACACACATTGAAGCTTTCTTT. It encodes CASSPITGTHIEAFF.